The 3 T cell receptor beta chains below come from one sample, sequenced in a study of T cell repertoires in cytomegalovirus infection. Each CDR3 protein gets one entry after TCRdb re-called the reads with MiXCR. This sample yields hundreds of thousands of distinct CDR3 sequences, of which around a tenth are seen a single time; 4.3% belongs to the top ten. The specimen was PBMCs. Source of these receptors: a human donor in good health (CMV status not recorded). Some clones in this sample may be carry-over from other donors' samples.

In this sample, this clonotype turned up many times. The chain uses TRBV7-2 and TRBJ1-4; tentatively, D is TRBD1 (5 bases). The CDR3 spans 16 residues. Trimming took 2 bases from V and 5 from J, leaving 15 bases between them. CDR1 is SGHTA, CDR2 FQGNSA, per germline. The CDR3 region has the DNA TGTGCCAGCAGCTTACAGGGCCCAAGACTAAATGAAAAACTGTTTTTT. Translation gives CASSLQGPRLNEKLFF.

The DNA for the CDR3 is TGTGCCAGCAGCCCCGGGACAGGGTACGACTATGGCTACACCTTC. It specifies CASSPGTGYDYGYTF. V and J are TRBV7-6 and TRBJ1-2; 9 bases align to TRBD1. J lost 3 bases, V lost 5 bases, and 7 bases had no gene match. The CDR3 is made up of 15 amino acids. Germline values: CDR1 SGHVS, CDR2 FNYEAQ.

The chain employs TRBV7-9 and TRBJ2-1; D tentatively fits TRBD1 or TRBD2 (8 bases each). The CDR3 is 16 residues long. CDR1 is SEHNR and CDR2 is FQNEAQ in the germline V gene (reference sequence). V lost 5 bases and J lost 4, with 18 bases in between. The CDR3 sequence is CASSRGGTGLYNEQFF. The CDR3 DNA sequence: TGTGCCAGCAGCCGGGGGGGGACAGGACTATACAATGAGCAGTTCTTC.